Listed here is a single T cell receptor beta chain. Its antigen is undetermined. ViraFEST assay sequencing came after antigen-specific CD4+ T cells were expanded with viral peptide pools. Culture proceeded for approximately nine days, and CD4+ T cells were then isolated. Two doses of BNT162b2 or mRNA-1273 vaccine were administered to participants. Having tested negative for nucleocapsid antibodies, the vaccine recipients showed no prior SARS-CoV-2 infection. Cultures had half their medium replaced with IL-2 medium on days 3 and 7. Some clones are missing from TCRdb's copy, which holds only in-frame ones; the method was immunoSEQ multiplex PCR. The table records around 69,000 clones, about 74% of them present only once. The data derive from a study of vaccination effects on CD4 cells after COVID-19. This TCR derives from a human donor who received a COVID-19 vaccine. Sequences were derived from CD4+ T cells from PBMCs cultured with HCoV-229E spike peptides, sampled after COVID-19 vaccination.

The CDR3 DNA follows: TGTGCCACCAGTGATCCCCGGACAGGGAACCATGAGCAGTTCTTC. Translated: CATSDPRTGNHEQFF. The chain has TRBV24-1 and TRBJ2-1; 8 positions agree with TRBD1. Germline CDR1 KGHDR, CDR2 SFDVKD. The CDR3 sequence is 15 residues long. V shed 3 bases and J 8 bases; nucleotides not matched to a gene: 8.